This TCR beta chain was documented in a study of cytomegalovirus exposure and HLA in healthy donors. Study-wide results and limits: The study had only CMV serostatus as immune exposure information. In a later analysis, at a false discovery rate of 0.05, 15,000 to 20,000 TCR beta sequences matched HLA alleles.

The PCR ran on 60 Vbeta and 13 Jbeta primers. The table came from immunoSEQ multiplex PCR; TCRdb's copy has only in-frame clones and leaves some out. Of 170,000 or so clones in the sample, about four fifths are singletons; the top ten hold 1%. Concerning this clone: The antigen remains unidentified.

The V segment lost 8 bases and the J segment 9 bases; nucleotides outside the gene matches: 14. The CDR3 loop spans 15 amino acids. Germline CDR1 and CDR2: SEHNR and FQNEAQ (reference sequence). This chain uses TRBV7-9 with TRBJ2-1; TRBD1 agrees at 9 bases. This receptor was taken from a woman in her fifties or sixties in good health and CMV-seropositive. Sequenced input: PBMCs. The CDR3 DNA sequence: TGTGCCAGCGAACTGGCTGGGACAGGGCAGGTTGAGCAGTTCTTC. It translates to CASELAGTGQVEQFF. Full variable domain (rest looked up from reference TRBV7-9 and TRBJ2-1): DTGVSQNPRHKITKRGQNVTFRCDPISEHNRLYWYRQTLGQGPEFLTYFQNEAQLEKSRLLSDRFSAERPKGSFSTLEIQRTEQGDSAMYLCASELAGTGQVEQFFGPGTRLTVL.